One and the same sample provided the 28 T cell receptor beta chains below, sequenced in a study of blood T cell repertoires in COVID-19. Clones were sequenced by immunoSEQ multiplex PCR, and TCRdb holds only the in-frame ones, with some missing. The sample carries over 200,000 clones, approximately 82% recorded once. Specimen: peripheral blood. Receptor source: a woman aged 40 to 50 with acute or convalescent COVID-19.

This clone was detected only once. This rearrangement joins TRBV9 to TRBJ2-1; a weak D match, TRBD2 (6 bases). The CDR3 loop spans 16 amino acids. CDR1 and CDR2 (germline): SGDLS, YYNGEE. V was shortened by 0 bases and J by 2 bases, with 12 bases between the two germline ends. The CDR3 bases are TGTGCCAGCAGCGTAGTGCGGCTAGCGACCTACAATGAGCAGTTCTTC. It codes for CASSVVRLATYNEQFF. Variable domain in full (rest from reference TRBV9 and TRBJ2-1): DSGVTQTPKHLITATGQRVTLRCSPRSGDLSVYWYQQSLDQGLQFLIQYYNGEERAKGNILERFSAQQFPDLHSELNLSSLELGDSALYFCASSVVRLATYNEQFFGPGTRLTVL.

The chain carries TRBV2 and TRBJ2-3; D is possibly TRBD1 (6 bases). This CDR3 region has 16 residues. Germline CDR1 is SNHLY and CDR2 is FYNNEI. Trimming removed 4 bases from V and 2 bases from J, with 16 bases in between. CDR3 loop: CASSASGALNTDTQYF. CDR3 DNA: TGTGCCAGCAGTGCCTCAGGGGCCTTAAACACAGATACGCAGTATTTT.

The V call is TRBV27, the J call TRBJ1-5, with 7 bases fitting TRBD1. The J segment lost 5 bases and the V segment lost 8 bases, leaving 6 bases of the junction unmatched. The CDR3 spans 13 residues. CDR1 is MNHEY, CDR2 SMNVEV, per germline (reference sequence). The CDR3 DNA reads TGTGCCAGCGCGGACAGGTCCTATCAGCCCCAGCATTTT. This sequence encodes CASADRSYQPQHF.

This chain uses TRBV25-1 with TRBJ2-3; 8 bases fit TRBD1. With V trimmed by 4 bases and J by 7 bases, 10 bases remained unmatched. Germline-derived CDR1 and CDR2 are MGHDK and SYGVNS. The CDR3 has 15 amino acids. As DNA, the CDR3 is TGTGCCAGCAGTGTAGCAGGGGGCATGCAATATACGCAGTATTTT. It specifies CASSVAGGMQYTQYF.

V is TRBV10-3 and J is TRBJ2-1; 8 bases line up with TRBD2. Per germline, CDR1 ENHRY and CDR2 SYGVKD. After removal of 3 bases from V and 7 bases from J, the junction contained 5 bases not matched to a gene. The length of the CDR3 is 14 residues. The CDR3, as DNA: TGTGCCATCAGTGACTTAGCGGGAAGGAATGAGCAGTTCTTC. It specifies CAISDLAGRNEQFF.

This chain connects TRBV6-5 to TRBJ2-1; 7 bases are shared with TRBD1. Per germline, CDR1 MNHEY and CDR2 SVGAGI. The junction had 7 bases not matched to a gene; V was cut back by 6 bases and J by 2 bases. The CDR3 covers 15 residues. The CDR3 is CASRDRDPAYNEQFF. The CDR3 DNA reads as TGTGCCAGCAGAGACAGGGACCCTGCCTACAATGAGCAGTTCTTC.

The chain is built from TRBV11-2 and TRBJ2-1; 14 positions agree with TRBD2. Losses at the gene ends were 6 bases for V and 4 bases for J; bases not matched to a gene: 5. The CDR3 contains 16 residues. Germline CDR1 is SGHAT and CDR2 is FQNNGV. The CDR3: CASSQGLAGVYNEQFF. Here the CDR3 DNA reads TGTGCCAGCAGTCAGGGACTAGCGGGAGTTTACAATGAGCAGTTCTTC.

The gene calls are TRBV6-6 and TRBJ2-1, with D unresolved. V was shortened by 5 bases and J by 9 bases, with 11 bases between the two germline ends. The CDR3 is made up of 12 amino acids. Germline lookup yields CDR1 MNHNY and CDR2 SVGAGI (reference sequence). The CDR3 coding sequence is TGTGCCAGCAGTCACTTAGCCAGTGAGCAGTTCTTC. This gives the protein CASSHLASEQFF.

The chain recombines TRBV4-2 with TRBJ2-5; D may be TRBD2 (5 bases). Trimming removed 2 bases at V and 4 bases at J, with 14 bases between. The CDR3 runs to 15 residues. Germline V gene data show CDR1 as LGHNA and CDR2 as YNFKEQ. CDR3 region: CASSQTEDPLETQYF. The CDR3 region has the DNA TGTGCCAGCAGCCAAACGGAGGACCCCCTAGAGACCCAGTACTTC.

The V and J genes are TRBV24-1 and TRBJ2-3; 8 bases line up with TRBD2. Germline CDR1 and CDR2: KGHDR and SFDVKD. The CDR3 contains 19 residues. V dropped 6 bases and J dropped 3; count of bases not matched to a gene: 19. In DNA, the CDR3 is TGTGCCACCAGTCCCCGGGGGAGTCGGGAGGGCTCAGGAACAGATACGCAGTATTTT. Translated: CATSPRGSREGSGTDTQYF.

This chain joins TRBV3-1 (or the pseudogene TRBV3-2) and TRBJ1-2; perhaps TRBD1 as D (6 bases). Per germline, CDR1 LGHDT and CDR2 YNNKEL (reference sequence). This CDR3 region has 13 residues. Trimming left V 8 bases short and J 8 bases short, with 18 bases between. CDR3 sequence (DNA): TGTGCCAGCCTTAAGACTACAGGGTTCGGCTACACCTTC. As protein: CASLKTTGFGYTF.

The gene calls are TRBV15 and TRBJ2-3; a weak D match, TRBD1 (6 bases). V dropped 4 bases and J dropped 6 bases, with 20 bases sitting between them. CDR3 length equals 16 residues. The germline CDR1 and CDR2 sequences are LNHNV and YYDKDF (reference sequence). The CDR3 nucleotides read TGTGCCACCAGCACATGGGACACGGGTTTGGTGGATACGCAGTATTTT. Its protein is CATSTWDTGLVDTQYF.

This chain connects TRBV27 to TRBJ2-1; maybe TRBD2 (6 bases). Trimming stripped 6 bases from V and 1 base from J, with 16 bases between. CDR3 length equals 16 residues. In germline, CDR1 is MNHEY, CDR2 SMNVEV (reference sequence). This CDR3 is CASRPLAAVSYNEQFF. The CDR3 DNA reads TGTGCCAGCAGGCCCTTAGCGGCCGTTTCCTACAATGAGCAGTTCTTC.

The CDR3 is CASSFGHQQFF. The CDR3 DNA reads as TGTGCCAGCAGTTTCGGACACCAGCAGTTCTTC. The rearrangement uses TRBV12-3 or TRBV12-4 and TRBJ2-1; D is possibly TRBD1 (5 bases). Trimming took 3 bases from V and 11 from J, leaving 8 bases between them. The length of the CDR3 is 11 residues.

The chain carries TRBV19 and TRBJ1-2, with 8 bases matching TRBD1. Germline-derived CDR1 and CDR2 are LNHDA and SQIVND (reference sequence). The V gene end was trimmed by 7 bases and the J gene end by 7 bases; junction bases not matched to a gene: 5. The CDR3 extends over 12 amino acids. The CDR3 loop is CASTGDRGGYTF. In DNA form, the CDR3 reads TGTGCCAGTACCGGCGACAGGGGTGGCTACACCTTC.

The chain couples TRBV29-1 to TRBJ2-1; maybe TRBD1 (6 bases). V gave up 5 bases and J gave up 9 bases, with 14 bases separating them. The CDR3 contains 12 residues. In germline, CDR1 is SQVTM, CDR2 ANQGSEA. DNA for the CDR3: TGCAGCGTTAGAGGGGGATCCAGTGAGCAGTTCTTC. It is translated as CSVRGGSSEQFF.

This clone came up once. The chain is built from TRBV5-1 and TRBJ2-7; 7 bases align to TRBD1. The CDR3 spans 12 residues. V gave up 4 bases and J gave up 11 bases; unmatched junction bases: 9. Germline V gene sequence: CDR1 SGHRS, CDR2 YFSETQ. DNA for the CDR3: TGCGCCAGCAGCGAGAGACAGGGCCCAAAGTACTTC. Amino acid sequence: CASSERQGPKYF.

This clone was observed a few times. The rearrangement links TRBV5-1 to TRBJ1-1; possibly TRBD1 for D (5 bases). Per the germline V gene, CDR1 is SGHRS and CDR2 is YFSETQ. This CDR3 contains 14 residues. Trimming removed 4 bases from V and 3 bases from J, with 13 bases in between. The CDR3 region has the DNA TGCGCCAGCAGCCCCGGGCCGGGGGACACTGAAGCTTTCTTT. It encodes CASSPGPGDTEAFF. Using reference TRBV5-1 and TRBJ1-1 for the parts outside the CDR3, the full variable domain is KAGVTQTPRYLIKTRGQQVTLSCSPISGHRSVSWYQQTPGQGLQFLFEYFSETQRNKGNFPGRFSGRQFSNSRSEMNVSTLELGDSALYLCASSPGPGDTEAFFGQGTRLTVV.

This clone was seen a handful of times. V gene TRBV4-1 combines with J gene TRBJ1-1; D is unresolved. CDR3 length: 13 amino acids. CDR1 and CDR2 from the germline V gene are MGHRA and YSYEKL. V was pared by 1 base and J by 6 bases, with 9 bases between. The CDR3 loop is CASSQAGNAEAFF. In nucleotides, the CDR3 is TGCGCCAGCAGCCAAGCCGGGAATGCTGAAGCTTTCTTT.

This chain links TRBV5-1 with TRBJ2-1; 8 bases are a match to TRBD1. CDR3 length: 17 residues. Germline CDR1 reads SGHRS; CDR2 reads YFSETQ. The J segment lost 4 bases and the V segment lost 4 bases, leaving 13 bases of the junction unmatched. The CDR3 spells CASSPRSSGGAYNEQFF. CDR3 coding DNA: TGCGCCAGCAGCCCACGCTCCTCAGGGGGCGCATACAATGAGCAGTTCTTC.

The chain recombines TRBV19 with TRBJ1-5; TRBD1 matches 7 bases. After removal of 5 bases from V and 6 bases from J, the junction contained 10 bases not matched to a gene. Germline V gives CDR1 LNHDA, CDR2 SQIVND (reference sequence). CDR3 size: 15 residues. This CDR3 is CASSSGTRGLQPQHF. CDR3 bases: TGTGCCAGTAGTTCTGGGACAAGGGGGCTTCAGCCCCAGCATTTT.

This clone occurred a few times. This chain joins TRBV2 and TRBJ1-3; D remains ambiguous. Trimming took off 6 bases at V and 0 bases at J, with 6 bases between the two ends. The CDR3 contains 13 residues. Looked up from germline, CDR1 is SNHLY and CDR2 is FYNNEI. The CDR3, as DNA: TGTGCCAGCAGCAGGTACTCTGGAAACACCATATATTTT. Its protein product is CASSRYSGNTIYF.

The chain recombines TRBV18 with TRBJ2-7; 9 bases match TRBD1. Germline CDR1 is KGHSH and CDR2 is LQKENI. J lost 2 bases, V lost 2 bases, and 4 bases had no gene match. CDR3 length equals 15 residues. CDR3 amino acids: CASSPWTGDPYEQYF. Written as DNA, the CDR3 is TGTGCCAGCTCACCATGGACAGGGGACCCCTACGAGCAGTACTTC.

The CDR3 DNA sequence: TGTGCCAGCAGTTACTCGACAGGGGGCTATGGCTACACCTTC. Its protein product is CASSYSTGGYGYTF. The rearrangement joins TRBV6-2 or TRBV6-3 to TRBJ1-2, with TRBD1 matching over 9 bases. The CDR3 spans 14 residues. Germline V gene lookup returns CDR1 MNHEY and CDR2 SVGEGT. Trimming at V came to 0 bases and at J to 4 bases, leaving 0 bases not matched to a gene.

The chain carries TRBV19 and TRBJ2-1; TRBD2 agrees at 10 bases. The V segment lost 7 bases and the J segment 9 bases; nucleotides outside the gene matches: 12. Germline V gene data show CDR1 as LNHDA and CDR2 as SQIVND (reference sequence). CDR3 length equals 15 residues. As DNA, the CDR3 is TGTGCCAGTACCCAAAGGGCTAGCGGGGGATCTGAGCAGTTCTTC. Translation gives CASTQRASGGSEQFF.

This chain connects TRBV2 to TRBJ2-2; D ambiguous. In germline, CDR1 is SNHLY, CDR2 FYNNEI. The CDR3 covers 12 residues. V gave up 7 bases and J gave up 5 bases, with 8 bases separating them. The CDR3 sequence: CASTPTTGELFF. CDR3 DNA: TGTGCCAGCACCCCAACAACCGGGGAGCTGTTTTTT.

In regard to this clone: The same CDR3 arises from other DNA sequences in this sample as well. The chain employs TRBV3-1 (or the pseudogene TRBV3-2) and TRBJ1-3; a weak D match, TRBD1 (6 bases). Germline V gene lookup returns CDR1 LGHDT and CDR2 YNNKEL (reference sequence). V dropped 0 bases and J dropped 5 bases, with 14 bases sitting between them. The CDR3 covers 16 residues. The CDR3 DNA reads TGTGCCAGCAGCCAAGATGAAAGACAGGCGCGAAACACCATATATTTT. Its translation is CASSQDERQARNTIYF.

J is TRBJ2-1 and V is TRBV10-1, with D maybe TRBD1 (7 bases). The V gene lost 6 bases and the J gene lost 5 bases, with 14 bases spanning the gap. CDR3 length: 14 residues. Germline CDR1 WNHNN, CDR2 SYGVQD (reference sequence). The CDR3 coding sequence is TGCGCCAGCAGCCAGGGGGGCCTTAACAATGAGCAGTTCTTC. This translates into CASSQGGLNNEQFF.